This TCR beta chain was identified during a study of regulatory T cells in long-lasting Graves disease. This clonotype came up once. This could be a read error, since a much larger clone is one nucleotide away. iRepertoire HTBI primers and Arm-PCR of CDR3 regions built TCR beta libraries. Via MiXCR, TCRdb re-called the multiplex PCR reads, giving one row per CDR3 protein. This sample carries about 440,000 distinct CDR3 sequences, less than 20% of them seen once, and the ten largest clones take roughly 10%. Described time point: newly diagnosed GD, antithyroid drugs for less than 3 months. Isolated PBMC RNA provided the starting material for the TCR library. In addition, the sample was reused for a study of T cells in Graves' hyperthyroidism and ophthalmopathy.

This TCR was sampled from a woman between 25 and 40 years old with Graves disease. The sample was peripheral blood mononuclear cells (PBMCs), taken at new diagnosis, from a patient treated with antithyroid drugs.

The CDR3 protein is CTSSLAVGRSNQPQHF. The CDR3 region has the DNA TGTACCAGCAGCTTAGCGGTAGGGAGGTCAAATCAGCCCCAGCATTTT. The chain uses TRBV7-2 and TRBJ1-5; no definite D call. Trimming removed 0 bases at V and 4 bases at J, with 13 bases between. The CDR3 length is 16 residues. CDR1 is SGHTA, CDR2 FQGNSA, per germline.